This TCR beta chain emerged from a study of T cells in Graves' hyperthyroidism and ophthalmopathy. General study findings and limits: With a median lead of about six months before onset, the model predicted ophthalmopathy.

V lost 1 base, J lost 7 bases, and 4 bases lay in between. The CDR3 spans 11 residues. Germline CDR1 reads PRHDT; CDR2 reads FYEKMQ (reference sequence). TCR beta CDR3 sequences were amplified from RNA transcripts. HTBI primers drove first-round RT-PCR of the TCR CDR3. MiXCR was run by TCRdb on the multiplex PCR reads, yielding one entry per CDR3 protein. The repertoire holds about 520,000 distinct CDR3 sequences, with less than 25% as singletons. This clonotype has at least ten counts. Its antigen remains unknown. The sample taken for sequencing was blood. The origin of this receptor is a man between 18 and 29 years old with Graves' hyperthyroidism. The chain recombines TRBV13 with TRBJ1-2; no clear D. This CDR3 reads CASSLVVGYTF. CDR3 nucleotide sequence: TGTGCCAGCAGCTTAGTCGTTGGCTACACCTTC. The full variable domain, in which reference TRBV13 and TRBJ1-2 provide the parts outside the CDR3, is AAGVIQSPRHLIKEKRETATLKCYPIPRHDTVYWYQQGPGQDPQFLISFYEKMQSDKGSIPDRFSAQQFSDYHSELNMSSLELGDSALYFCASSLVVGYTFGSGTRLTVV.